This T cell receptor beta chain is drawn from a study of T cell repertoires in cytomegalovirus infection. Study information: A matching HLA type, together with CMV infection, was signaled by public TCR beta signatures. Study results and caveats: Frequencies of public TCR beta families were cumulated, and this identified carriers of CMV plus the relevant HLA. Clonotype analysis showed dominance of the ex vivo response by HLA-C-restricted CMV-specific TCR beta clonotypes.

Note on this clonotype: Its antigen is unknown.

From germline, CDR1 is MNHEY and CDR2 SMNVEV (reference sequence). V was clipped by 2 bases and J by 8 bases; unmatched bases: 10. The CDR3 is 15 residues long. TCRdb ran MiXCR on the reads and lists one entry per CDR3 protein. The sample gives some 230,000 distinct CDR3 sequences, roughly 22% of which show up once; 18% is in the top ten. The sample comprised CD8+ T cells from PBMCs. This sequence originates from a human donor in good health (CMV status not recorded). Some clones in this sample may be carry-over from other donors' samples. The rearrangement joins TRBV27 to TRBJ1-2; 8 bases fit TRBD1. The CDR3 nucleotides are TGTGCCAGCAGTTTAGGACAGGGAAGTTTATTAGGCTACACCTTC. The encoded protein is CASSLGQGSLLGYTF.